This T cell receptor (beta chain) was identified during a study of stem cell transplantation in POMP-related autoinflammatory disease. Study-wide background: Neutrophil and platelet engraftment from the graft donor was 100% through one year after transplant. Study-wide findings and caveats: In PRAID patients, the number of distinct TRB V-J gene pairings was restricted.

TCRdb keeps only in-frame clones here, not all; method: immunoSEQ multiplex PCR. The sample holds 68,000 or so clones, approximately 90% seen once. On this clone: What it recognizes is unknown.

The sequenced sample was CD4+ T cells from PBMCs, obtained after stem cell transplantation. The sequence derives from a human patient with POMP-related autoinflammation and immune dysregulation (PRAID). Some T cells may have originated in the graft donor.

The CDR3 DNA sequence: TGTGCCAGCAGCCGGACAGGGGTCACCGGGGAGCTGTTTTTT. Protein product: CASSRTGVTGELFF. The V gene is TRBV7-9, the J gene TRBJ2-2, with 9 bases matching TRBD1. This CDR3 contains 14 residues. The V and J ends lost 5 bases and 4 bases, in that order; junction bases with no gene match: 2. Germline V lookup: CDR1 SEHNR, CDR2 FQNEAQ (reference sequence).